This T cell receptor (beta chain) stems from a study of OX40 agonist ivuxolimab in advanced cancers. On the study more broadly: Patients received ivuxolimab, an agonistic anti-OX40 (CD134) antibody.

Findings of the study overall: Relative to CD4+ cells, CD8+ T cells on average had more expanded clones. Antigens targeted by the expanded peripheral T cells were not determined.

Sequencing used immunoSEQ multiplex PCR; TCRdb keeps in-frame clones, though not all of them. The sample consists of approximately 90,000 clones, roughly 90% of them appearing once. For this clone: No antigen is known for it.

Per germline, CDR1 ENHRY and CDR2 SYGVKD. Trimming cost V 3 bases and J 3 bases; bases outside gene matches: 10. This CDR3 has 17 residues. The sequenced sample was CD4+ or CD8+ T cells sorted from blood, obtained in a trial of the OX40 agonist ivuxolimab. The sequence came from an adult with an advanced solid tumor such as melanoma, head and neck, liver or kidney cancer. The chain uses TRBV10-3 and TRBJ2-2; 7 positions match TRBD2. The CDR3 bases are TGTGCCATCAGTGAAATGTCCGGGGGGTCCTACACCGGGGAGCTGTTTTTT. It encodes CAISEMSGGSYTGELFF.